The 9 T cell receptor beta chains below come from one sample, sequenced in a study of control samples from healthy donors and cancer patients. The assay was immunoSEQ multiplex PCR, and TCRdb's table has in-frame clones only and misses some. In the table there are about 21,000 clones, around 84% of which are singletons. The material sequenced was PBMCs. The receptor source for this set is a man aged 60 to 69 with colorectal cancer.

There are a few counts of this clone. V is TRBV29-1 and J is TRBJ2-5, with D unresolved. Trimming pared 4 bases from V and 5 bases from J, leaving 11 bases between. The CDR3 loop spans 12 amino acids. Per the germline V gene, CDR1 is SQVTM and CDR2 is ANQGSEA. The CDR3 bases are TGCAGCGTTGTCCCCCCAACTGAGACCCAGTACTTC. This encodes CSVVPPTETQYF.

The genes are TRBV7-9 and TRBJ1-5; no clear D gene. The CDR3 has 13 residues. V lost 5 bases, J lost 4 bases, and 9 bases lay in between. Germline loops: CDR1 SEHNR, CDR2 FQNEAQ (reference sequence). The CDR3 DNA sequence: TGTGCCAGCAGCCGGGAGGCAAATCAGCCCCAGCATTTT. This gives the protein CASSREANQPQHF.

This clone was observed a few times. This chain joins TRBV7-2 and TRBJ1-2; 10 positions match TRBD1. Germline assignment: CDR1 SGHTA and CDR2 FQGNSA. Germline trimming cut 4 bases from V and 5 bases from J; bases unmatched to any gene: 7. The length of the CDR3 is 15 residues. The CDR3 is CASSYPGQGKYGYTF. Written as DNA, the CDR3 is TGTGCCAGCAGCTACCCGGGACAGGGGAAGTATGGCTACACCTTC.

The CDR3 bases are TGTGCCTGGAGTGTAATTAACAGTAGGTGCACCTTC. Translation gives CAWSVINSRCTF. The rearrangement links TRBV30 to TRBJ1-2; D is uncertain. Germline CDR1 and CDR2: GTSNPN and SVGIG (reference sequence). The ends were cut back, 0 bases at V and 13 bases at J, with 15 bases in the middle. The CDR3 extends over 12 amino acids.

The chain joins TRBV19 to TRBJ1-1; unclear D gene. This CDR3 has 13 amino acids. Germline V lookup: CDR1 LNHDA, CDR2 SQIVND (reference sequence). V shed 4 bases and J shed 0 bases, with 6 bases lying between them. For the CDR3, the DNA is TGTGCCAGTAGTAGGTCCCTGAACACTGAAGCTTTCTTT. Amino acid sequence: CASSRSLNTEAFF.

The genes are TRBV2 and TRBJ1-2; D uncertain. V lost 4 bases and J lost 8, with 17 bases in between. CDR3 size: 14 residues. Germline V gene lookup returns CDR1 SNHLY and CDR2 FYNNEI. The CDR3 here is CASSADGSSWGYTF. The CDR3 nucleotides are TGTGCCAGCAGTGCTGACGGCTCCTCCTGGGGCTACACCTTC.

This chain connects TRBV6-2 or TRBV6-3 to TRBJ2-7; 11 positions agree with TRBD2. Unmatched junction bases numbered 10, after V lost 0 bases and J lost 0 bases. This CDR3 has 19 residues. Germline assignment: CDR1 MNHEY and CDR2 SVGEGT. CDR3: CASSYSSASGGQDSYEQYV. CDR3 nucleotide sequence: TGTGCCAGCAGTTACTCCTCGGCTAGCGGGGGGCAAGACTCCTACGAGCAGTACGTC.

The V gene is TRBV3-1 (or the pseudogene TRBV3-2), the J gene TRBJ1-2, with D possibly being TRBD1 (6 bases). In germline, CDR1 is LGHDT, CDR2 YNNKEL (reference sequence). The CDR3 runs to 13 residues. V was shortened by 1 base and J by 8 bases, with 11 bases between the two germline ends. The CDR3 reads CASSQGWGPGYTF. In DNA form, the CDR3 reads TGTGCCAGCAGCCAAGGATGGGGGCCCGGCTACACCTTC.

The chain employs TRBV20-1 and TRBJ1-1, with D uncertain. V lost 5 bases and J 1 base, leaving 5 bases between the germline ends. Germline V lookup: CDR1 DFQATT, CDR2 SNEGSKA (reference sequence). This CDR3 has 11 residues. CDR3 sequence: CSAGRNTEAFF. CDR3 sequence (DNA): TGCAGTGCTGGGCGGAACACTGAAGCTTTCTTT.